This T cell receptor beta chain was sequenced in a study of T cells in Graves' hyperthyroidism and ophthalmopathy. In the study overall: Blood from the periphery was taken at initial diagnosis, before any treatment.

Findings and limits, study-wide: Among clonotypes expanded in thyroid above 0.001, most were also found in blood.

With regard to this clonotype: Antigen: not known.

RNA transcripts were the template for amplifying TCR beta CDR3 regions. HTBI primers were used for first-round RT-PCR of the TCR CDR3. TCRdb used MiXCR to reprocess the multiplex PCR reads, holding one entry per CDR3 protein. Seen here are about 580,000 distinct CDR3 sequences, around 13% observed once, and the top ten hold 5% to 7%. V lost 3 bases and J lost 7, with 18 bases in between. The germline CDR1 and CDR2 sequences are MGHRA and YSYEKL. The length of the CDR3 is 15 residues. The clonotype originates from a woman in her thirties with Graves' hyperthyroidism that later progressed to Graves' ophthalmopathy. The sequencing input was blood. The V gene is TRBV4-1, the J gene TRBJ1-2; D might be TRBD1 (5 bases). The CDR3, as DNA: TGCGCCAGCAGCCATCCTGGCAGGGAGGTTTCTGGCTACACCTTC. Its translation: CASSHPGREVSGYTF.